This T cell receptor (beta chain) stems from a study of tissue T cells after allogeneic stem cell transplantation. Study-wide results and limits: Some tissue clones might be persisting host cells; their alloreactivity or antigen specificity was not determined.

As for this clone: Antigen unknown. Gene names denote mouse genes. The sample contains more than one DNA sequence encoding this CDR3.

Stated time point: mouse harvest day 7 after allogeneic transplant. Each mouse received 10^7 T-cell-depleted marrow cells plus 10^6 splenic CD5+ T cells by tail vein. Mice had MHC-mismatched B6 into BALB/c GVHD, sampled day 7 or 14. The assay was immunoSEQ multiplex PCR, and TCRdb's table has in-frame clones only and misses some. The repertoire holds 6,400 or so clones, around half seen once, with roughly 8% in the top ten. The sample taken for sequencing was lymph node tissue. The receptor was isolated from a female BALB/c mouse given C57BL/6 T cells with graft-versus-host disease after an allogeneic hematopoietic cell transplant.

CDR3 DNA, as far as it was read: TGCTCCAGCAGTCAAAACAGTGCAGAAACGCTGTAT. Translated: CSSSQNSAETLY. The CDR3, in full, reads CSSSQNSAETLYF. V is TRBV23 and J is TRBJ2-3. Read sequence stops 1 residue before the CDR3 end, and the germline J gene provides the missing end. CDR1 and CDR2 (germline): KGHTA, FQNQQP. CDR3 length equals 13 residues.